Listed here are 24 T cell receptor beta chains from one sample, sequenced in a study of T cells in Graves' hyperthyroidism and ophthalmopathy. The TCR beta CDR3 regions underwent amplification using RNA transcripts as the source. In the first-round RT-PCR of the TCR CDR3, the HTBI primer set was used. Each CDR3 protein gets one entry after TCRdb re-called the multiplex PCR reads with MiXCR. Counted here are over 550,000 distinct CDR3 sequences, 16% occurring once; the ten biggest clones make up approximately 18%. Material for sequencing was blood. These TCRs come from a woman under 30 with Graves' hyperthyroidism.

The rearrangement links TRBV12-3 or TRBV12-4 to TRBJ2-7; tentative D call: TRBD1 (5 bases). This CDR3 comprises 12 residues. Trimming stripped 7 bases from V and 6 bases from J, with 13 bases between. DNA of the CDR3: TGTGCCAGCACCATATCAGGGTTCGAGCAGTACTTC. It codes for CASTISGFEQYF.

This clonotype was detected a few times. The chain recombines TRBV7-2 with TRBJ2-6; 9 nucleotides line up with TRBD1. The CDR3 has 16 residues. The J segment lost 2 bases and the V segment lost 6 bases, leaving 5 bases of the junction unmatched. Germline V gives CDR1 SGHTA, CDR2 FQGNSA. The CDR3 is CASSSGTGTGANVLTF. The DNA for the CDR3 is TGTGCCAGCAGTTCCGGGACAGGGACTGGGGCCAACGTCCTGACTTTC.

This clonotype was recorded many times. J is TRBJ1-5 and V is TRBV2; no clear D. Germline values: CDR1 SNHLY, CDR2 FYNNEI. The CDR3 is 14 amino acids. Trimming took off 0 bases at V and 7 bases at J, with 10 bases between the two ends. The CDR3 reads CASSEAVPGQPQHF. The CDR3, as DNA: TGTGCCAGCAGTGAAGCGGTCCCCGGGCAGCCCCAGCATTTT.

V is TRBV4-1 and J is TRBJ2-3; D ambiguous. CDR1 is MGHRA, CDR2 YSYEKL, per germline. V lost 3 bases to trimming and J lost 2 bases, with 9 bases between them. CDR3 length equals 14 residues. The CDR3 sequence is CASSQPPHTDTQYF. The CDR3 DNA reads as TGCGCCAGCAGCCAGCCACCTCACACAGATACGCAGTATTTT.

There are a few counts of this clonotype. The rearrangement links TRBV12-3 or TRBV12-4 to TRBJ1-4; D is uncertain. The germline V and J ends were trimmed by 6 bases and 5 bases, with 4 bases remaining between them. The CDR3 totals 11 residues. The CDR3 spells CASRINEKLFF. CDR3 nucleotide sequence: TGTGCCAGCAGAATAAATGAAAAACTGTTTTTT.

This clonotype has a count of ten or more. This chain links TRBV6-1 with TRBJ2-7; D is possibly TRBD1 (5 bases). From germline, CDR1 is MNHNS and CDR2 SASEGT. V lost 6 bases to trimming and J lost 0 bases, with 15 bases between them. CDR3 length: 15 residues. CDR3 sequence: CASRRVSTVSYEQYF. The CDR3 DNA is TGTGCCAGCAGACGCGTTTCGACAGTCTCCTACGAGCAGTACTTC.

In its sample, this clonotype was seen many times. The gene calls are TRBV12-3 or TRBV12-4 and TRBJ1-2; a weak D match, TRBD1 (5 bases). This CDR3 contains 13 residues. Trimming removed 2 bases from V and 8 bases from J, with 12 bases in between. Written as DNA, the CDR3 is TGTGCCAGCAGTTTATCACAGGTTCAAGGCTACACCTTC. This translates into CASSLSQVQGYTF.

This clonotype was seen repeatedly, ten times or more. The V gene is TRBV12-3 or TRBV12-4, the J gene TRBJ1-4; unclear D gene. V was shortened by 3 bases and J by 8 bases, with 13 bases between the two germline ends. The CDR3 covers 14 residues. The CDR3 coding sequence is TGTGCCAGCAGTTTGGGGAGGGCCAAGGAAAAACTGTTTTTT. Residues: CASSLGRAKEKLFF.

This clonotype was observed at least ten times. The rearrangement links TRBV3-1 to TRBJ2-7, with a possible D match to TRBD1 (6 bases). Germline values: CDR1 LGHDT, CDR2 YNNKEL (reference sequence). This CDR3 region has 14 residues. Between the trimmed V and J ends, which lost 0 bases and 3 bases, there was a span of 9 bases. CDR3 bases: TGTGCCAGCAGCCAAGAGGGGGCTAGCTACGAGCAGTACTTC. It is translated as CASSQEGASYEQYF.

This clonotype came up a few times. The rearrangement links TRBV12-3 or TRBV12-4 to TRBJ2-2; TRBD2 matches at 10 bases. V gave up 3 bases and J gave up 2 bases; unmatched junction bases: 3. The CDR3 extends over 16 amino acids. The CDR3 nucleotides are TGTGCCAGCAGTTTTAGCGGGGGGACCAACACCGGGGAGCTGTTTTTT. Protein sequence: CASSFSGGTNTGELFF.

This clonotype came up many times. The V gene is TRBV28, the J gene TRBJ2-3; D gene ambiguous. This CDR3 comprises 15 residues. The germline V and J ends were trimmed by 4 bases and 2 bases, with 13 bases remaining between them. Germline V gives CDR1 MDHEN, CDR2 SYDVKM. In nucleotides, the CDR3 is TGTGCCAGCAGTTCGCTGGGGTCGTACACAGATACGCAGTATTTT. The encoded protein is CASSSLGSYTDTQYF.

The gene calls are TRBV11-2 and TRBJ2-1; D could derive from TRBD1 or TRBD2 (5 bases each). CDR1 is SGHAT, CDR2 FQNNGV, per germline. V shed 1 base and J shed 9 bases, with 13 bases lying between them. The CDR3 has 14 amino acids. The CDR3 nucleotides read TGTGCCAGCAGCTTAGGGCAACCAGGGAGTGAGCAGTTCTTC. Protein: CASSLGQPGSEQFF.

This clonotype was seen repeatedly, ten times or more. The CDR3 spells CASSLEPEIGDAFF. The DNA for the CDR3 is TGTGCCAGCAGCTTAGAACCGGAAATTGGCGACGCTTTCTTT. The gene calls are TRBV11-2 and TRBJ1-1; D gene ambiguous. Trimming left V 0 bases short and J 11 bases short, with 16 bases between. Germline lookup yields CDR1 SGHAT and CDR2 FQNNGV. This CDR3 has 14 residues.

This clonotype was picked up many times. The chain recombines TRBV2 with TRBJ1-2; TRBD1 matches 9 bases. V trimming: 4 bases; J trimming: 3 bases; junction bases outside the gene matches: 6. CDR3 length: 15 amino acids. Germline V gives CDR1 SNHLY, CDR2 FYNNEI. The CDR3 DNA sequence: TGTGCCAGCAGTGGGACAGGGGTGGACGACTATGGCTACACCTTC. Amino acids: CASSGTGVDDYGYTF.

Many counts were recorded for this clonotype. The chain combines TRBV20-1 with TRBJ2-7; 8 positions match TRBD2. CDR1 and CDR2 (germline): DFQATT, SNEGSKA (reference sequence). Trimming removed 0 bases from V and 2 bases from J; junction bases left unmatched: 9. CDR3 length equals 16 residues. CDR3 nucleotide sequence: TGCAGTGCTAGAGACGCACTAACTAGCGGTCCCTACGAGCAGTACTTC. Translation gives CSARDALTSGPYEQYF.

This clonotype appeared many times. This chain connects TRBV7-2 to TRBJ1-1; possibly TRBD1 for D (5 bases). Germline CDR1 and CDR2: SGHTA and FQGNSA. Trimming cost V 4 bases and J 7 bases, with 16 bases left between them. The CDR3 is 14 amino acids. CDR3 in DNA: TGTGCCAGCAGCTATCGGGTGGGGGAGAATGAAGCTTTCTTT. This encodes CASSYRVGENEAFF.

The V gene is TRBV4-1, the J gene TRBJ2-3; D possibly uses TRBD1 or TRBD2 (5 bases each). This CDR3 has 18 amino acids. From germline, CDR1 is MGHRA and CDR2 YSYEKL. V lost 3 bases to trimming and J lost 3 bases, with 22 bases between them. The CDR3 DNA reads as TGCGCCAGCAGCCAGGAACGCTCAGGGAGACTAAAGACAGATACGCAGTATTTT. Translating it yields CASSQERSGRLKTDTQYF.

V usage is TRBV28 and J usage is TRBJ2-1; 7 bases fit TRBD2. This CDR3 is 14 amino acids long. Germline trimming cut 7 bases from V and 4 bases from J; bases unmatched to any gene: 7. CDR1 and CDR2 from the germline V gene are MDHEN and SYDVKM. The CDR3 sequence is CASIDGEGYNEQFF. In DNA form, the CDR3 reads TGTGCCAGCATAGACGGGGAGGGGTACAATGAGCAGTTCTTC.

This clonotype was seen repeatedly, ten times or more. The V and J genes are TRBV18 and TRBJ2-7, with 10 bases that match TRBD2. CDR1 is KGHSH and CDR2 is LQKENI in the germline V gene. The J segment lost 4 bases and the V segment lost 3 bases, leaving 3 bases of the junction unmatched. CDR3 length: 14 amino acids. For the CDR3, the DNA is TGTGCCAGCTCACCTTCGACTAGCGGGTACGAGCAGTACTTC. This encodes CASSPSTSGYEQYF.

The V call is TRBV2, the J call TRBJ2-5; unclear D gene. This CDR3 region has 14 residues. The V end was cut by 8 bases, the J end by 3 bases, with 16 bases between. Germline V gene sequence: CDR1 SNHLY, CDR2 FYNNEI. The CDR3 DNA reads as TGTGCCAGCTTGCGGCCAACCCCCAAAGAGACCCAGTACTTC. Protein product: CASLRPTPKETQYF.

The chain uses TRBV14 and TRBJ2-5; unclear D gene. The ends were cut back, 2 bases at V and 2 bases at J, with 6 bases in the middle. CDR1 and CDR2 (germline): SGHDN, FVKESK. The CDR3 has 13 amino acids. The CDR3 loop is CASSQLGQETQYF. The CDR3 DNA is TGTGCCAGCAGCCAACTTGGACAAGAGACCCAGTACTTC. The full variable domain, with the rest looked up from reference TRBV14 and TRBJ2-5, is EAGVTQFPSHSVIEKGQTVTLRCDPISGHDNLYWYRRVMGKEIKFLLHFVKESKQDESGMPNNRFLAERTGGTYSTLKVQPAELEDSGVYFCASSQLGQETQYFGPGTRLLVL.

This clonotype came up a few times. The rearrangement uses TRBV15 and TRBJ1-6; 7 positions agree with TRBD1. Germline V lookup: CDR1 LNHNV, CDR2 YYDKDF (reference sequence). V lost 3 bases and J lost 8; bases outside the gene matches: 7. This CDR3 is 15 amino acids long. As DNA, the CDR3 is TGTGCCACCAGCAGGAAAGGGGGCGCCCATTCACCCCTCCACTTT. It specifies CATSRKGGAHSPLHF.

At least ten counts were recorded for this clonotype. This chain uses TRBV28 with TRBJ1-5; TRBD1 matches at 8 bases. The CDR3 sequence is 14 residues long. Per germline, CDR1 MDHEN and CDR2 SYDVKM. V was clipped by 1 base and J by 6 bases; unmatched bases: 2. CDR3 amino acids: CASSLSQGAQPQHF. CDR3 DNA: TGTGCCAGCAGTTTATCTCAGGGGGCTCAGCCCCAGCATTTT.

This clonotype was seen at least ten times. This chain links TRBV6-5 with TRBJ1-2; D gene ambiguous. CDR1 MNHEY and CDR2 SVGAGI come from the germline V gene. This CDR3 is 13 amino acids long. V lost 3 bases, J lost 0 bases, and 5 bases lay in between. The chain's CDR3 is CASSYRSNYGYTF. Written as DNA, the CDR3 is TGTGCCAGCAGTTATCGGTCTAACTATGGCTACACCTTC.